These 3 T cell receptor beta chains originate from one sample sequenced in a study of OX40 agonist ivuxolimab in advanced cancers. Repertoires were generated with immunoSEQ multiplex PCR, while TCRdb's copy carries only in-frame clones and drops some. Among under 85,000 clones listed, roughly 88% were seen once. The source was CD4+ or CD8+ T cells sorted from blood, collected in a trial of the OX40 agonist ivuxolimab. Source of these receptors: an adult with an advanced solid tumor such as melanoma, head and neck, liver or kidney cancer.

In this sample, this clone turned up once. The rearrangement joins TRBV30 to TRBJ2-3, with D uncertain. The CDR3 is 14 residues long. CDR1 and CDR2 from the germline V gene are GTSNPN and SVGIG (reference sequence). Deletions cut 4 bases from V and 1 base from J, with 12 bases between. CDR3 sequence: CAWMMGVGTDTQYF. As DNA, the CDR3 is TGTGCCTGGATGATGGGTGTGGGCACAGATACGCAGTATTTT.

This clone was seen just once. V is TRBV30 and J is TRBJ2-1, with a tentative D call TRBD1 (6 bases). Germline V gives CDR1 GTSNPN, CDR2 SVGIG (reference sequence). The CDR3 totals 18 residues. Trimming cost V 0 bases and J 4 bases, with 22 bases left between them. CDR3 nucleotides: TGTGCCTGGAGTGTATGGGGTTCGCGGGTGAGGGGGTACAATGAGCAGTTCTTC. Residues: CAWSVWGSRVRGYNEQFF.

The V and J genes are TRBV27 and TRBJ2-5, with D possibly called TRBD1 or TRBD2 (6 bases each). The V end was cut by 2 bases, the J end by 8 bases, with 12 bases between. Germline CDR1 reads MNHEY; CDR2 reads SMNVEV (reference sequence). This CDR3 comprises 13 residues. CDR3 bases: TGTGCCAGCAGTTTAAGGGGGGCGGAAACCCAGTACTTC. It codes for CASSLRGAETQYF.